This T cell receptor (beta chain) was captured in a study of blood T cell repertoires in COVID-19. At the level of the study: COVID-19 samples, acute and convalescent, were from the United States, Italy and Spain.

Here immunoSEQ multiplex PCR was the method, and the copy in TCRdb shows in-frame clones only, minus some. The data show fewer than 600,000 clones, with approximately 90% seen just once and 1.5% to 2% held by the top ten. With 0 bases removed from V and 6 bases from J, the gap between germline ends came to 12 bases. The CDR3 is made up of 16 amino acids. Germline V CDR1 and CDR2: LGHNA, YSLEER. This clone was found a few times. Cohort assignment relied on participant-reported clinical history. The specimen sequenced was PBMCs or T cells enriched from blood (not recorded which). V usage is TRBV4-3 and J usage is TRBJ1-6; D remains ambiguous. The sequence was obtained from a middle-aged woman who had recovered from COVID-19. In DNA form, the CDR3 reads TGCGCCAGCAGCCAAGACCCATTCCCCCCTAATTCACCCCTCCACTTT. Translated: CASSQDPFPPNSPLHF.